The TCR beta chain described here comes from a study of blood T cell repertoires in COVID-19. This table comes from immunoSEQ multiplex PCR, and its TCRdb copy is limited to in-frame clones, with some not included. The data show under 250,000 clones, about 80% seen once. The receptor's source is a woman aged 25 to 39 who had recovered from COVID-19. Sequenced material: peripheral blood.

CDR3 nucleotides: TGCAGCGTTGAAGATCGTAGTAATTCACCCCTCCACTTT. Translated, it gives CSVEDRSNSPLHF. The rearrangement joins TRBV29-1 to TRBJ1-6; D is undetermined. The CDR3 covers 13 residues. Trimming took off 0 bases at V and 6 bases at J, with 6 bases between the two ends. CDR1 and CDR2 (germline): SQVTM, ANQGSEA.